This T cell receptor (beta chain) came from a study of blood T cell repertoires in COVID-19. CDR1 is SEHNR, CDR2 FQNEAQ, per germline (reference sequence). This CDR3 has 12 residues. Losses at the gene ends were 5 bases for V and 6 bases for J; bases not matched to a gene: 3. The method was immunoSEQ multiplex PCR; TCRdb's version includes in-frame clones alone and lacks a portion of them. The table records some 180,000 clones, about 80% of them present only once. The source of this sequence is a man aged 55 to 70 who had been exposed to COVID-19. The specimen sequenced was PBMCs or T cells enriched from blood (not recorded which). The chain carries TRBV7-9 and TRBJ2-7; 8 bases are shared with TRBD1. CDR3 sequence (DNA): TGTGCCAGCAGCCCGACAGGGGTCGAGCAGTACTTC. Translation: CASSPTGVEQYF.